Presented here are 21 T cell receptor beta chains from one specimen sequenced in a study of blood T cells in healthy people across ages (dated by TCRdb to the mid-2010s). The library was produced with 5' RACE. Sequencing was carried out with an Illumina HiSeq 2500. A second PCR of roughly 7 to 11 cycles was performed with a sample-barcoded 5' primer and a J-beta primer mix. TCRdb's own reprocessing of the public reads used fastp at Q25 and MiXCR and kept productive beta chains. Rows merge per CDR3 protein into single entries with the most common DNA and genes. Recorded for this sample are 1.5 million to 1.8 million distinct CDR3 sequences; roughly two fifths of them occurred a single time. The top ten hold 4% of the sample. Sequenced input: blood. The receptors were gathered from a woman in her late teens or twenties in good health.

This clonotype has a handful of counts. V usage is TRBV20-1 and J usage is TRBJ1-1; D remains unclear. Germline V gene lookup returns CDR1 DFQATT and CDR2 SNEGSKA (reference sequence). V was clipped by 6 bases and J by 4 bases, with 9 bases between them. CDR3 length: 11 amino acids. In DNA, the CDR3 is TGCAGTGCGGAAAGGGCCACTGAAGCTTTCTTT. Protein: CSAERATEAFF.

The chain combines TRBV20-1 with TRBJ2-3, with a possible D match to TRBD1 (6 bases). The CDR3 consists of 12 residues. The germline V and J ends were trimmed by 3 bases and 3 bases, with 7 bases remaining between them. CDR1 DFQATT and CDR2 SNEGSKA come from the germline V gene (reference sequence). The DNA for the CDR3 is TGCAGTGCTAGCGGACAGACAGATACGCAGTATTTT. This sequence encodes CSASGQTDTQYF.

This clonotype appeared a few times. This chain uses TRBV3-1 with TRBJ2-7, with 11 bases aligning to TRBD2. The CDR3 consists of 17 residues. Germline V gene data show CDR1 as LGHDT and CDR2 as YNNKEL (reference sequence). V lost 3 bases and J lost 2; bases outside the gene matches: 9. This CDR3 is CASSQYSSGRRTYEQYF. Written as DNA, the CDR3 is TGTGCCAGCAGCCAGTACTCTAGCGGGAGGCGAACCTACGAGCAGTACTTC.

This clonotype appeared a few times. This sequence joins TRBV20-1 and TRBJ2-3; 7 bases match TRBD2. Germline V gives CDR1 DFQATT, CDR2 SNEGSKA (reference sequence). The CDR3 totals 15 residues. V gave up 3 bases and J gave up 6 bases; unmatched junction bases: 12. As DNA, the CDR3 is TGCAGTGCTAGTAAATTTGGCGGGAGTCCCGATACGCAGTATTTT. Protein product: CSASKFGGSPDTQYF.

A few counts support this clonotype. The chain combines TRBV12-3 or TRBV12-4 with TRBJ1-1, with 8 bases lining up with TRBD1. This CDR3 contains 12 residues. V dropped 7 bases and J dropped 4; count of bases not matched to a gene: 2. CDR3 amino acids: CASIGQGTEAFF. DNA for the CDR3: TGTGCCAGCATCGGACAGGGCACTGAAGCTTTCTTT.

The chain couples TRBV30 to TRBJ1-2; D gene uncertain. Trimming left V 1 base short and J 2 bases short, with 8 bases between. The CDR3 runs 13 residues. Looked up from germline, CDR1 is GTSNPN and CDR2 is SVGIG (reference sequence). The CDR3 region has the DNA TGTGCCTGGAGTGCGGGCGCCAACTATGGCTACACCTTC. Translation gives CAWSAGANYGYTF.

V usage is TRBV25-1 and J usage is TRBJ1-5; unclear D gene. Germline V gives CDR1 MGHDK, CDR2 SYGVNS. The CDR3 totals 14 residues. V lost 6 bases and J 1 base, leaving 10 bases between the germline ends. Here the CDR3 reads CASRASDSNQPQHF. CDR3 bases: TGTGCCAGCAGGGCCTCGGACAGCAATCAGCCCCAGCATTTT.

About this clonotype itself: A much bigger clone sits one base away, suggesting this may be a read error. J is TRBJ1-6 and V is TRBV12-3 or TRBV12-4; D gene uncertain. Trimming shortened V by 3 bases and J by 11 bases, and 11 bases separated the two germline ends. The CDR3 is 13 amino acids. The CDR3 region has the DNA TGTGCCAGCAGTTTCCAACCGAATGCACCCCTCCACTTT. Its translation: CASSFQPNAPLHF.

This clonotype was detected only a few times. The J gene is TRBJ2-1, the V gene TRBV5-1; TRBD1 matches 10 bases. Looked up from germline, CDR1 is SGHRS and CDR2 is YFSETQ. Losses at the gene ends were 0 bases for V and 5 bases for J; bases not matched to a gene: 5. The CDR3 extends over 16 amino acids. The CDR3 region is CASSLGGTGVHNEQFF. DNA of the CDR3: TGCGCCAGCAGCTTGGGGGGGACAGGGGTACACAATGAGCAGTTCTTC.

This chain uses TRBV7-2 with TRBJ2-6; the D gene is possibly TRBD1 (6 bases). In germline, CDR1 is SGHTA, CDR2 FQGNSA. The CDR3 runs 17 residues. V lost 2 bases and J lost 0, with 11 bases in between. In DNA form, the CDR3 reads TGTGCCAGCAGCTTATCAATAGGGGGCTCTGGGGCCAACGTCCTGACTTTC. Amino acid sequence: CASSLSIGGSGANVLTF.

This chain joins TRBV14 and TRBJ2-3; TRBD2 matches 8 bases. Trimming cost V 1 base and J 14 bases; bases outside gene matches: 8. Germline values: CDR1 SGHDN, CDR2 FVKESK. CDR3 length equals 13 residues. DNA for the CDR3: TGTGCCAGCAGCCAAGTTGACGGGAGGGCCGGGTATTTT. Protein sequence: CASSQVDGRAGYF.

This clonotype appeared a few times. At one end, the junction sequence differs from germline, possibly due to a read error. The genes are TRBV4-3 and TRBJ2-3, with D perhaps matching TRBD2 (6 bases). This CDR3 spans 15 amino acids. Germline CDR1 reads LGHNA; CDR2 reads YSLEER. CDR3 coding DNA: TGCGCCAGCTGCCAAGATACCCTAGCGATAGATACGCAGTATTTT. The encoded protein is CASCQDTLAIDTQYF.

CDR3 sequence reads: CASSQGTGLHNEQFF. In DNA form, the CDR3 reads TGCGCCAGCAGCCAAGGGACAGGTTTGCACAATGAGCAGTTCTTC. The chain links TRBV4-1 to TRBJ2-1, with 7 bases identical to TRBD1. Germline V gives CDR1 MGHRA, CDR2 YSYEKL. The CDR3 totals 15 residues. With V trimmed by 1 base and J by 5 bases, 5 bases remained unmatched.

V and J are TRBV28 and TRBJ1-1; 8 bases line up with TRBD1. Trimming took 5 bases from V and 5 from J; bases not matched to a gene: 4. Per germline, CDR1 MDHEN and CDR2 SYDVKM. CDR3 length: 13 amino acids. The CDR3 reads CASSAHRGTEAFF. The CDR3 coding sequence is TGTGCCAGCAGTGCCCACAGGGGGACTGAAGCTTTCTTT.

This chain joins TRBV7-3 and TRBJ2-1; 8 nucleotides agree with TRBD2. The CDR3 is 16 residues long. J gave up 4 bases and V 0 bases, and 5 bases lay outside the gene matches. Germline V gene sequence: CDR1 SGHTA, CDR2 FQGTGA. The CDR3 DNA reads as TGTGCCAGCAGCTTAACGTCTACTAGCGGATACAATGAGCAGTTCTTC. Protein product: CASSLTSTSGYNEQFF.

The chain links TRBV30 to TRBJ2-1, with D tentatively TRBD1 (5 bases). Trimming took 4 bases from V and 0 from J, leaving 13 bases between them. CDR3 length: 15 amino acids. Germline CDR1 reads GTSNPN; CDR2 reads SVGIG (reference sequence). As DNA, the CDR3 is TGTGCCTGGACCCCTGGGGCCCTCTCCTACAATGAGCAGTTCTTC. Its protein product is CAWTPGALSYNEQFF.

The rearrangement uses TRBV28 and TRBJ1-2; a possible D gene is TRBD1 (6 bases). The CDR3 runs to 14 residues. CDR1 is MDHEN and CDR2 is SYDVKM in the germline V gene. The V and J ends lost 3 bases and 8 bases respectively, with 16 bases between them. CDR3 residues: CASSLVGTTEGYTF. CDR3 coding DNA: TGTGCCAGCAGTTTGGTCGGGACAACGGAGGGCTACACCTTC.

The J gene is TRBJ2-2, the V gene TRBV4-3; D is possibly TRBD1 (5 bases). CDR1 and CDR2 (germline): LGHNA, YSLEER. The CDR3 extends over 18 amino acids. V lost 0 bases and J lost 2, with 16 bases in between. This CDR3 reads CASSQDPARQINTGELFF. CDR3 sequence (DNA): TGCGCCAGCAGCCAAGACCCCGCCCGACAGATAAACACCGGGGAGCTGTTTTTT.

The chain combines TRBV5-1 with TRBJ2-4; D unclear. The CDR3 is made up of 14 amino acids. Germline assignment: CDR1 SGHRS and CDR2 YFSETQ. The V end lost 2 bases, the J end lost 0 bases, and 6 bases lay between the germline ends. CDR3 coding DNA: TGCGCCAGCAGCTTTGATATAGCCAAAAACATTCAGTACTTC. It encodes CASSFDIAKNIQYF.

This clonotype was detected only a few times. Sequence at one end of the junction differs from germline and may be a read error. The V call is TRBV5-5, the J call TRBJ2-1, with D possibly matching TRBD1 (6 bases). CDR3 length: 16 residues. Per the germline V gene, CDR1 is SGHKS and CDR2 is YYEKEE (reference sequence). The CDR3: CASSFGGQVSHNEQFF. In DNA, the CDR3 is TGTGCCAGCAGCTTTGGGGGACAAGTCTCCCACAATGAGCAGTTCTTC. The variable domain in full, with the rest retrieved from reference TRBV5-5 and TRBJ2-1, is DAGVTQSPTHLIKTRGQQVTLRCSPISGHKSVSWYQQVLGQGPQFIFQYYEKEERGRGNFPDRFSARQFPNYSSELNVNALLLGDSALYLCASSFGGQVSHNEQFFGPGTRLTVL.

The genes are TRBV7-8 and TRBJ2-7; D not certain. Germline V gene lookup returns CDR1 SGHVS and CDR2 FQNEAQ. V was clipped by 0 bases and J by 2 bases, with 8 bases between them. The length of the CDR3 is 14 residues. The CDR3 spells CASSLASTAYEQYF. The CDR3 nucleotides are TGTGCCAGCAGCTTAGCGAGCACGGCCTACGAGCAGTACTTC.